This T cell receptor beta chain was documented in a study of shared clonotypes between healthy human individuals. Looked up from germline, CDR1 is PRHDT and CDR2 is FYEKMQ (reference sequence). CDR3 length: 11 residues. Trimming shortened V by 5 bases and J by 2 bases, and 3 bases separated the two germline ends. A deep-level run was used for the assay. Replicate PCRs from sorted subsets contained approximately 200 ng DNA, which is around 30,000 T cell genomes. Profiling relied on immunoSEQ multiplex PCR, and the TCRdb table lists in-frame clones only, not all of them. The repertoire holds over 950,000 clones, with approximately 80% as singletons. Healthy adults negative for HIV, lacking recent acute infections or vaccinations, served as donors. With regard to this clone: The antigen remains undetermined.

Overall study results and limits: Clonotype sharing among the donors was expected to vary with sequencing depth.

The specimen sequenced was memory CD4+ T cells from PBMCs. The subset: CD45RA-negative fraction. The V call is TRBV13, the J call TRBJ1-1; unclear D gene. The receptor was isolated from a man aged 18 to 35 in good health. Some clones in this sample may be carry-over from other donors' samples. CDR3 in amino acids: CASSTNTEAFF. CDR3 DNA sequence: TGTGCCAGCAGCACAAACACTGAAGCTTTCTTT.